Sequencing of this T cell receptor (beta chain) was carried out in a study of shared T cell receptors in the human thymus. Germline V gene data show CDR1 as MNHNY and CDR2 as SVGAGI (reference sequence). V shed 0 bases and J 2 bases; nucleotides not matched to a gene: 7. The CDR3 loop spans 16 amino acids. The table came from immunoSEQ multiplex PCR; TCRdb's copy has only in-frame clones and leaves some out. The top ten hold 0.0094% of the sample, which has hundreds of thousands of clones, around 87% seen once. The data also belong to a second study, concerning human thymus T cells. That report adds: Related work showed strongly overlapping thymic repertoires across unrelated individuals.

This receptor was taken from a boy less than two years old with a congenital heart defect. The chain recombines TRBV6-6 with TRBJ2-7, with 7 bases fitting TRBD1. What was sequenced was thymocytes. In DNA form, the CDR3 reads TGTGCCAGCAGTTACTCGACAGGGATCCTAGCCTACGAGCAGTACTTC. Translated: CASSYSTGILAYEQYF.